This T cell receptor beta chain came from a study of T cells in Graves' hyperthyroidism and ophthalmopathy. Overall study findings and caveats: From stable hyperthyroidism, ophthalmopathy was set apart by a 13 V-J model.

In germline, CDR1 is LNHNV, CDR2 YYDKDF (reference sequence). The V and J ends lost 6 bases and 7 bases, in that order; junction bases with no gene match: 4. The CDR3 spans 14 residues. Patients showing uncontrolled infection, other autoimmune disease, pregnancy or lactation were ineligible. Isolation of PBMCs was performed on about 10 ml fresh peripheral blood. The investigators amplified TCR beta CDR3 regions from RNA transcripts. The TCR CDR3 first-round RT-PCR relied on the HTBI primer set. A single record per CDR3 protein comes from TCRdb applying MiXCR to the multiplex PCR reads. The repertoire has around 240,000 distinct CDR3 sequences, less than 20% of them found once; the top ten carry less than 35%. This clonotype was counted at least ten times. Its specificity is unknown.

The chain joins TRBV15 to TRBJ1-6; 9 bases match TRBD1. The origin of this receptor is a young woman with Graves' ophthalmopathy. The sequenced material came from blood. The CDR3 loop is CATRGGQGNSPLHF. The CDR3 DNA reads TGTGCCACCAGAGGAGGACAGGGGAATTCACCCCTCCACTTT.